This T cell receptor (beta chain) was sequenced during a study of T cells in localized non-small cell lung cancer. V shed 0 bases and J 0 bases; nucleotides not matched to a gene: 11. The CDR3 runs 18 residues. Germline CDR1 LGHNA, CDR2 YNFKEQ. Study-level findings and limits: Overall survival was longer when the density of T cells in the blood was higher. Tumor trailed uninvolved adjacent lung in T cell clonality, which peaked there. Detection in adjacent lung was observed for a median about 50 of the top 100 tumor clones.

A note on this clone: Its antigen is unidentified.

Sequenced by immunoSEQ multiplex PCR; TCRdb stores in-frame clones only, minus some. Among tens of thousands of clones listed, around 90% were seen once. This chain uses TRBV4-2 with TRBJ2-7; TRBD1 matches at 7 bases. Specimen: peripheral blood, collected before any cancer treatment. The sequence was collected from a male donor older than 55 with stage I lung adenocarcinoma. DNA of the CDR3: TGTGCCAGCAGCCAAGATATACCGACAGGGACGAGCTCCTACGAGCAGTACTTC. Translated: CASSQDIPTGTSSYEQYF.